The 14 T cell receptor beta chains below were found in one sample sequenced in a study of CD8 T cells in ankylosing spondylitis. From the 5' RACE reads, TCRdb called clonotypes with MiXCR, one entry per CDR3 protein. The repertoire holds over 130,000 distinct CDR3 sequences, with around 45% as singletons. Sequencing input: synovial fluid, either unsorted or a sorted T cell fraction (not recorded which). The receptor set was obtained from a male donor with ankylosing spondylitis.

CDR3 protein: CASSLISGSDTQYF. In DNA, the CDR3 is TGTGCCAGCAGCCTGATTAGCGGCTCAGATACGCAGTATTTT. V and J are TRBV14 and TRBJ2-3, with a possible D match to TRBD2 (6 bases). The CDR3 has 14 residues. Trimming removed 4 bases from V and 4 bases from J, with 12 bases in between. Germline-derived CDR1 and CDR2 are SGHDN and FVKESK.

This chain uses TRBV12-3 or TRBV12-4 with TRBJ2-1, with D tentatively TRBD1 (5 bases). The CDR3 extends over 15 amino acids. V was shortened by 4 bases and J by 2 bases, with 12 bases between the two germline ends. The CDR3 reads CASSYTRTTYNEQFF. DNA for the CDR3: TGTGCCAGCAGTTACACGAGGACAACCTACAATGAGCAGTTCTTC.

The V and J genes are TRBV5-1 and TRBJ2-7; perhaps TRBD2 as D (6 bases). The V end was cut by 1 base, the J end by 2 bases, with 10 bases between. The CDR3 runs to 14 residues. Per the germline V gene, CDR1 is SGHRS and CDR2 is YFSETQ. CDR3 sequence reads: CASSLRRGTYEQYF. CDR3 bases: TGCGCCAGCAGCTTGAGGCGGGGAACCTACGAGCAGTACTTC. Combining the CDR3 with reference TRBV5-1 and TRBJ2-7 gives the whole variable domain KAGVTQTPRYLIKTRGQQVTLSCSPISGHRSVSWYQQTPGQGLQFLFEYFSETQRNKGNFPGRFSGRQFSNSRSEMNVSTLELGDSALYLCASSLRRGTYEQYFGPGTRLTVT.

The V call is TRBV12-3 or TRBV12-4, the J call TRBJ2-1, with D hard to call. CDR3 length: 14 amino acids. The V end lost 2 bases, the J end lost 5 bases, and 10 bases lay between the germline ends. The CDR3 reads CASSLSISHNEQFF. DNA for the CDR3: TGTGCCAGCAGTTTAAGTATAAGTCACAATGAGCAGTTCTTC.

This clonotype was found a few times. This sequence joins TRBV28 and TRBJ2-1, with D uncertain. With 5 bases removed from V and 7 bases from J, the gap between germline ends came to 21 bases. The CDR3 contains 16 residues. Germline CDR1 reads MDHEN; CDR2 reads SYDVKM. The CDR3 loop is CASSPQPSPITNEQFF. The CDR3 nucleotides are TGTGCCAGCAGTCCCCAGCCCTCGCCCATTACAAATGAGCAGTTCTTC.

This clonotype was picked up a small number of times. This rearrangement joins TRBV6-2 or TRBV6-3 to TRBJ2-7; the match to TRBD2 covers 8 bases. The germline CDR1 and CDR2 sequences are MNHEY and SVGEGT. This CDR3 contains 14 residues. With V trimmed by 7 bases and J by 3 bases, 8 bases remained unmatched. The CDR3, as DNA: TGTGCCAGCAACCTCCTAGCGGGCAACTACGAGCAGTACTTC. The encoded protein is CASNLLAGNYEQYF.

Of note for this clonotype: In this CDR3 the conserved last residue, phenylalanine or tryptophan, is missing, so a read error is likely. The chain couples TRBV6-2 or TRBV6-3 to TRBJ1-1; D not certain. The ends were cut back, 4 bases at V and 4 bases at J, with 4 bases in the middle. This CDR3 region has 11 residues. Germline assignment: CDR1 MNHEY and CDR2 SVGEGT. The CDR3 sequence is CASSFGTEAFI. In nucleotides, the CDR3 is TGTGCCAGCAGTTTTGGCACTGAAGCTTTCATT.

The genes are TRBV29-1 and TRBJ2-3; 8 bases map to TRBD1. Germline loops: CDR1 SQVTM, CDR2 ANQGSEA. CDR3 size: 13 residues. The V segment lost 4 bases and the J segment 2 bases; nucleotides outside the gene matches: 2. As DNA, the CDR3 is TGCAGCGTTGGGACAGGGTCCACAGATACGCAGTATTTT. Residues: CSVGTGSTDTQYF.

The chain has TRBV11-2 and TRBJ1-6; maybe TRBD1 (6 bases). V dropped 5 bases and J dropped 4 bases, with 12 bases sitting between them. Germline loops: CDR1 SGHAT, CDR2 FQNNGV. This CDR3 has 15 amino acids. CDR3 loop: CASSRPGHYNSPLHF. CDR3 nucleotides: TGTGCCAGCAGCCGTCCGGGACATTATAATTCACCCCTCCACTTT.

This clonotype was detected only a few times. V is TRBV4-3 and J is TRBJ2-3, with 10 bases matching TRBD2. From germline, CDR1 is LGHNA and CDR2 YSLEER. This CDR3 has 15 amino acids. Unmatched junction bases numbered 3, after V lost 5 bases and J lost 1 base. CDR3 in amino acids: CASSVLAGGTDTQYF. The CDR3 DNA sequence: TGCGCCAGCAGCGTGCTAGCGGGAGGCACAGATACGCAGTATTTT.

The rearrangement joins TRBV15 to TRBJ2-4; D is tentatively TRBD1 or TRBD2 (6 bases each). CDR3 size: 16 residues. Germline V CDR1 and CDR2: LNHNV, YYDKDF (reference sequence). Trimming removed 8 bases at V and 0 bases at J, with 17 bases between. The CDR3 sequence is CATRRDNLLAKNIQYF. The DNA for the CDR3 is TGTGCCACCCGGCGGGACAACCTATTAGCCAAAAACATTCAGTACTTC.

The chain carries TRBV15 and TRBJ2-3; D call uncertain. V lost 5 bases, J lost 4 bases, and 19 bases lay in between. The germline CDR1 and CDR2 sequences are LNHNV and YYDKDF (reference sequence). The CDR3 runs to 16 residues. The CDR3 is CATSPEWPARSDTQYF. Written as DNA, the CDR3 is TGTGCCACCAGCCCCGAATGGCCGGCGAGGTCAGATACGCAGTATTTT.

The chain recombines TRBV9 with TRBJ1-5, with 9 bases fitting TRBD1. CDR1 and CDR2 (germline): SGDLS, YYNGEE. The CDR3 totals 16 residues. With V trimmed by 5 bases and J by 1 base, 7 bases remained unmatched. CDR3 sequence (DNA): TGTGCCAGCAGACCCAAAGGACAGGGGAGCAATCAGCCCCAGCATTTT. Protein: CASRPKGQGSNQPQHF.

The V and J genes are TRBV18 and TRBJ2-3; 10 bases match TRBD2. This CDR3 region has 13 residues. The germline V gene has CDR1 KGHSH and CDR2 LQKENI. The V gene end was trimmed by 5 bases and the J gene end by 7 bases; junction bases not matched to a gene: 3. CDR3 sequence: CASSRTSGYTQYF. CDR3 in DNA: TGTGCCAGCTCAAGGACTAGCGGATATACGCAGTATTTT.